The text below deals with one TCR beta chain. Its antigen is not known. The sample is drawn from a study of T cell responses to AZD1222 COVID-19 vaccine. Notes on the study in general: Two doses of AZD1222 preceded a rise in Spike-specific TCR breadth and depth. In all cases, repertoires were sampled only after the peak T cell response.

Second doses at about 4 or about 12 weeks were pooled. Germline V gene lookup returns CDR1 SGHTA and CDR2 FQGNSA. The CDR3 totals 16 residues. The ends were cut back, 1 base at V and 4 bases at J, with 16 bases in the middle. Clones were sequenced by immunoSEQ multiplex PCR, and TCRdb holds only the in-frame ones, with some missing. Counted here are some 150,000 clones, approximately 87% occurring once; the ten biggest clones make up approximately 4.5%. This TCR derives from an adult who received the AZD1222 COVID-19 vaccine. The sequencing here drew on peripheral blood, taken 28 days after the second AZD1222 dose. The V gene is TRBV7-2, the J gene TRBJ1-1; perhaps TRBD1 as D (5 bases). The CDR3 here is CASSLGPNRGGTEAFF. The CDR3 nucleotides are TGTGCCAGCAGCTTAGGCCCGAATCGGGGGGGCACTGAAGCTTTCTTT.